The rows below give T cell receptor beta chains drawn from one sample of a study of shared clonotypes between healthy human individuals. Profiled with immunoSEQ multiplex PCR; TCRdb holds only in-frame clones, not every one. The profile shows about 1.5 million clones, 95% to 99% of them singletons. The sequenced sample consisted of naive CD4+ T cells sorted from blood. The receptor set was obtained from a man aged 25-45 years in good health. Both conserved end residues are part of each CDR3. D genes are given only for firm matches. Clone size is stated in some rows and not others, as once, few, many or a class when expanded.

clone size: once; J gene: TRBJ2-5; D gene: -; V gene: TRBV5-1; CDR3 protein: CASSSPGEETQYF; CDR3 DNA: TGCGCCAGCAGCTCCCCAGGGGAAGAGACCCAGTACTTC
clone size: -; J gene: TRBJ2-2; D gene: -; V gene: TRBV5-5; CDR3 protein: CASSSGQGLGTGELFF; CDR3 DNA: TGTGCCAGCAGCTCCGGACAGGGACTAGGCACCGGGGAGCTGTTTTTT
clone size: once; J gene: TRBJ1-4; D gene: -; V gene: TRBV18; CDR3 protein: CASSAGTSNEKLFF; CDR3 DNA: TGTGCCAGCTCAGCCGGGACTTCTAATGAAAAACTGTTTTTT
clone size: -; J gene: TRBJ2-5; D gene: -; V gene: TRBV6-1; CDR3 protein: CASSRLAQETQYF; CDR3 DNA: TGTGCCAGCAGTAGGTTAGCCCAAGAGACCCAGTACTTC
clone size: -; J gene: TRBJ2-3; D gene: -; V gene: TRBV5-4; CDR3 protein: CASSSRTQGTDTQYF; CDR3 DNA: TGTGCCAGCAGCTCGCGAACCCAGGGGACAGATACGCAGTATTTT
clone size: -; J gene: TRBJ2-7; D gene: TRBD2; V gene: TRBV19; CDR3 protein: CASSIERGKTYEQYF; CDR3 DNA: TGTGCCAGTAGTATTGAGCGGGGGAAGACCTACGAGCAGTACTTC
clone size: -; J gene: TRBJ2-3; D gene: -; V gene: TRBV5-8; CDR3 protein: CAVRQSSTDTQYF; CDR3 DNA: TGTGCCGTCCGACAGTCTAGCACAGATACGCAGTATTTT
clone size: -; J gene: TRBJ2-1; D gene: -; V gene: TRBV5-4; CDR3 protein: CASSSRGFNEQFF; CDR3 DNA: TGTGCCAGCAGCTCGCGCGGTTTCAATGAGCAGTTCTTC
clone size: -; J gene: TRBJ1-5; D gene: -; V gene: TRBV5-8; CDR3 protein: CASSSLGEPQHF; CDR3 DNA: TGTGCCAGCAGCTCACTGGGAGAGCCCCAGCATTTT
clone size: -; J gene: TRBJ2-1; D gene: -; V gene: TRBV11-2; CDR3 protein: CASSLGSSSYNEQFF; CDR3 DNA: TGTGCCAGCAGCTTAGGCTCGAGCTCCTACAATGAGCAGTTCTTC
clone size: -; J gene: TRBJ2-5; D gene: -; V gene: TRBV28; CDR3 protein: CASSPENGETQYF; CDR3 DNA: TGTGCCAGCAGCCCCGAGAACGGGGAGACCCAGTACTTC
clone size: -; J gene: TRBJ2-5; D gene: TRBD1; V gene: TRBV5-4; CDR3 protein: CASSPGTGKETQYF; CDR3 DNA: TGTGCCTCCTCTCCGGGGACAGGGAAAGAGACCCAGTACTTC
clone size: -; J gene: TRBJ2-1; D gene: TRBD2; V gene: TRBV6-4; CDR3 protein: CASSHLAGPASYNEQFF; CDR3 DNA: TGTGCCAGCAGTCATCTAGCGGGCCCAGCCTCCTACAATGAGCAGTTCTTC
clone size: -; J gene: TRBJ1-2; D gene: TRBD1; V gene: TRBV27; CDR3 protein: CASRPGTGLYGYTF; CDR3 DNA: TGTGCCAGCAGACCTGGGACAGGGTTATATGGCTACACCTTC
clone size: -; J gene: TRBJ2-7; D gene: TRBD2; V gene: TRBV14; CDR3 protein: CASSQDVLAGMSSYEQYF; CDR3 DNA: TGTGCCAGCAGCCAAGATGTCCTAGCGGGGATGAGCTCCTACGAGCAGTACTTC
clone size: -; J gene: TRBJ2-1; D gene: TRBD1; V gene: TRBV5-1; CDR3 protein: CASSPRGRASSYNEQFF; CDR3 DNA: TGCGCCAGCAGCCCGAGGGGGCGGGCCAGCTCCTACAATGAGCAGTTCTTC
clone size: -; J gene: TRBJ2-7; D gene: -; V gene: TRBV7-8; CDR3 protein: CASSLTALGQYF; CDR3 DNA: TGTGCCAGCAGCTTAACTGCTTTGGGGCAGTACTTC
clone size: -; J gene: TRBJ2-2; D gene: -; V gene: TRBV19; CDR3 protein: CASSIQGTNTGELFF; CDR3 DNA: TGTGCCAGTAGTATACAGGGTACTAATACCGGGGAGCTGTTTTTT
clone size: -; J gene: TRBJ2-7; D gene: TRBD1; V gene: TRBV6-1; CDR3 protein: CASGGQPYEQYF; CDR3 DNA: TGTGCCAGTGGGGGACAGCCCTACGAGCAGTACTTC
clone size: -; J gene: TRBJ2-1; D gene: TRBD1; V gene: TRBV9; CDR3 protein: CASSPAGQGQFF; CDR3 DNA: TGTGCCAGCAGCCCCGCGGGACAGGGGCAGTTCTTC
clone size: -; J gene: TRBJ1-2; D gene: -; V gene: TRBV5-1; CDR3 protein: CASRPGLTNYGYTF; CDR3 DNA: TGCGCCAGCAGGCCAGGCCTCACTAACTATGGCTACACCTTC
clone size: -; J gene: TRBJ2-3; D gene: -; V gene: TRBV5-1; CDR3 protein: CASSSLPRGDTQYF; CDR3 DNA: TGCGCCAGCAGCTCCCTCCCCCGGGGGGATACGCAGTATTTT